This T cell receptor beta chain was documented in a study of graft-versus-host responses after intestinal transplantation. Study-level information: Anti-thymocyte globulin served as induction for all recipients, who then took tacrolimus and steroids for two to three years.

The assay was immunoSEQ multiplex PCR, and TCRdb's table has in-frame clones only and misses some. The data hold over 65,000 clones, with roughly 90% observed a single time. To note about this clone: Its antigen is unknown.

This CDR3 has 15 residues. Study-level points and caveats: Graft-donor T cell macrochimerism coincided with high graft-versus-host to host-versus-graft clonal ratios in allografts.

The sequence was collected from a human patient who received an intestinal transplant, so some T cells may come from the graft donor. The sample consisted of PBMCs, taken 98 days after intestinal transplantation. This chain joins TRBV21-1 and TRBJ1-3. TRBV21-1 is labeled a pseudogene. Here the CDR3 DNA reads TGTGCCAGCGAGTGCCTCGCCCGTAACGGAAACACCATATATTTT. It translates to CASECLARNGNTIYF.